These 18 T cell receptor beta chains were all obtained from the same sample, sequenced in a study of T cells in Graves' hyperthyroidism and ophthalmopathy. TCR beta CDR3 regions were amplified from RNA. HTBI primers drove first-round RT-PCR of the TCR CDR3. MiXCR, run by TCRdb on the multiplex PCR reads, gives a single entry per CDR3 protein. This sample has around 300,000 distinct CDR3 sequences, with approximately 20% found just once. The sequencing sample was made of blood. The receptors come from a man aged 30-40 years with Graves' ophthalmopathy.

V gene TRBV29-1 combines with J gene TRBJ2-1; 12 bases match TRBD2. The V gene's germline CDR1 is SQVTM and CDR2 ANQGSEA. There are 14 residues in the CDR3. J lost 2 bases, V lost 4 bases, and 0 bases had no gene match. The CDR3 region has the DNA TGCAGCGTTGGGACTAGCGGGGCCTACAATGAGCAGTTCTTC. Protein product: CSVGTSGAYNEQFF.

In this sample, this clonotype turned up many times. The rearrangement uses TRBV28 and TRBJ2-5; TRBD1 matches 10 bases. The CDR3 is 19 residues long. Germline CDR1 and CDR2: MDHEN and SYDVKM. V was pared by 3 bases and J by 9 bases, with 22 bases of the junction left unmatched. Here the CDR3 reads CASSFHPAWGQGTQGAQYF. The CDR3, as DNA: TGTGCCAGCAGTTTTCACCCCGCTTGGGGACAGGGGACTCAAGGGGCCCAGTACTTC.

This clonotype was detected many times. This sequence joins TRBV20-1 and TRBJ2-5, with D hard to call. Trimming removed 6 bases from V and 2 bases from J, with 10 bases in between. CDR3 length: 12 residues. Germline V gene data show CDR1 as DFQATT and CDR2 as SNEGSKA (reference sequence). CDR3: CSALRQQETQYF. The CDR3 DNA follows: TGCAGTGCCCTCCGGCAGCAAGAGACCCAGTACTTC.

The chain is built from TRBV16 and TRBJ2-5; D not certain. Per the germline V gene, CDR1 is KGHSY and CDR2 is FQNENV. The V end was cut by 0 bases, the J end by 4 bases, with 12 bases between. The CDR3 runs 15 residues. CDR3 nucleotides: TGTGCCAGCAGCCAATCGGGCACGGCTGGAGAGACCCAGTACTTC. Encoded protein: CASSQSGTAGETQYF. The full variable domain, in which reference TRBV16 and TRBJ2-5 provide the parts outside the CDR3, is GEEVAQTPKHLVRGEGQKAKLYCAPIKGHSYVFWYQQVLKNEFKFLISFQNENVFDETGMPKERFSAKCLPNSPCSLEIQATKLEDSAVYFCASSQSGTAGETQYFGPGTRLLVL.

V usage is TRBV9 and J usage is TRBJ1-6, with D possibly being TRBD1 (6 bases). Germline V gene lookup returns CDR1 SGDLS and CDR2 YYNGEE. The CDR3 length is 16 residues. With 0 bases removed from V and 4 bases from J, the gap between germline ends came to 11 bases. CDR3 DNA sequence: TGTGCCAGCAGCGTAGGGGGACATGATTATAATTCACCCCTCCACTTT. This gives the protein CASSVGGHDYNSPLHF.

The DNA of the CDR3 is TGTGCCAGCGGACTAGCGGGAGCTCAAGCCAAAAACATTCAGTACTTC. As protein: CASGLAGAQAKNIQYF. The chain links TRBV19 to TRBJ2-4, with 13 bases aligning to TRBD2. The CDR3 runs 16 residues. J was trimmed by 0 bases and V by 9 bases; bases with no gene match: 5. Germline CDR1 reads LNHDA; CDR2 reads SQIVND (reference sequence).

This clonotype has at least ten counts. The chain uses TRBV27 and TRBJ1-5; 9 positions match TRBD1. Germline CDR1 MNHEY, CDR2 SMNVEV (reference sequence). The CDR3 is 14 residues long. Trimming removed 5 bases from V and 3 bases from J; junction bases left unmatched: 2. CDR3 in amino acids: CASSTQGANQPQHF. As DNA, the CDR3 is TGTGCCAGCAGTACACAGGGGGCCAATCAGCCCCAGCATTTT.

This clonotype was observed a few times. J is TRBJ2-5 and V is TRBV12-3 or TRBV12-4; D might be TRBD2 (7 bases). Trimming removed 3 bases from V and 10 bases from J, with 15 bases in between. The CDR3 has 13 amino acids. The CDR3 protein is CASSLGGGGIQYF. CDR3 DNA sequence: TGTGCCAGCAGTTTGGGGGGAGGGGGTATCCAGTACTTC.

The rearrangement links TRBV7-3 to TRBJ1-2, with D possibly TRBD1 on 6 matching bases. Germline V lookup: CDR1 SGHTA, CDR2 FQGTGA. CDR3 size: 13 residues. V lost 2 bases and J lost 5, with 9 bases in between. CDR3 in DNA: TGTGCCAGCAGCTTACGGGGGCAATATGGCTACACCTTC. Translated, it gives CASSLRGQYGYTF.

This sequence joins TRBV2 and TRBJ1-4; the match to TRBD1 covers 8 bases. J lost 8 bases, V lost 6 bases, and 8 bases had no gene match. Germline loops: CDR1 SNHLY, CDR2 FYNNEI. This CDR3 is 14 amino acids long. The CDR3 coding sequence is TGTGCCAGCAGAGACAGGGGAATAGGGGAAAAACTGTTTTTT. Its protein is CASRDRGIGEKLFF.

This sequence joins TRBV20-1 and TRBJ1-2; D is unclear. The CDR3 length is 14 residues. The V gene lost 6 bases and the J gene lost 4 bases, with 18 bases spanning the gap. Germline V gene data show CDR1 as DFQATT and CDR2 as SNEGSKA (reference sequence). CDR3 sequence (DNA): TGCAGTGCCCCCCGAGGCCCCCGGGGCTATGGCTACACCTTC. It encodes CSAPRGPRGYGYTF.

CDR3 in DNA: TGTGCCACCAGCAGCGCCCCGGGACTAGCGGGTTACAATGAGCAGTTCTTC. Its translation is CATSSAPGLAGYNEQFF. The chain carries TRBV15 and TRBJ2-1; 12 bases line up with TRBD2. Per germline, CDR1 LNHNV and CDR2 YYDKDF (reference sequence). The ends lost 3 bases at V and 4 bases at J; junction bases unmatched: 7. The length of the CDR3 is 17 residues.

This clonotype showed up many times. V usage is TRBV28 and J usage is TRBJ1-2; D not certain. Trimming took 8 bases from V and 2 from J, leaving 3 bases between them. The germline V gene encodes CDR1 MDHEN and CDR2 SYDVKM. The CDR3 has 10 residues. This CDR3 reads CASYNYGYTF. In nucleotides, the CDR3 is TGTGCCAGCTACAACTATGGCTACACCTTC.

Concerning this clonotype itself: This may stem from a read error, because a much larger clone lies one nucleotide away. This chain links TRBV7-2 with TRBJ2-1; D remains ambiguous. Trimming took 3 bases from V and 4 from J, leaving 16 bases between them. There are 16 residues in the CDR3. The germline V gene encodes CDR1 SGHTA and CDR2 FQGNSA. CDR3 coding DNA: TGTGCCAGCAGCTTGTCGGGCACTCCTCCTTACAATGAGCAGTTCTTC. Translation: CASSLSGTPPYNEQFF.

This clonotype was observed many times. The chain combines TRBV20-1 with TRBJ2-3, with 11 nucleotides matching TRBD2. Trimming at V came to 6 bases and at J to 6 bases, leaving 8 bases not matched to a gene. The CDR3 extends over 14 amino acids. Germline V gene data show CDR1 as DFQATT and CDR2 as SNEGSKA (reference sequence). The CDR3 DNA sequence: TGCAGTGCCGTCATTAGCGGGAGGGTGGATACGCAGTATTTT. Translated: CSAVISGRVDTQYF.

The chain's CDR3 is CASSGEGAAEQFF. In nucleotides, the CDR3 is TGCGCCAGCTCAGGGGAGGGGGCGGCTGAGCAGTTCTTC. The J gene is TRBJ2-1, the V gene TRBV4-1; D may correspond to TRBD1 or TRBD2 (7 bases each). Per germline, CDR1 MGHRA and CDR2 YSYEKL. This CDR3 is 13 amino acids long. With 8 bases removed from V and 9 bases from J, the gap between germline ends came to 17 bases.

The gene calls are TRBV7-9 and TRBJ1-1; D gene ambiguous. Germline loops: CDR1 SEHNR, CDR2 FQNEAQ (reference sequence). This CDR3 contains 12 residues. V lost 1 base and J 4 bases, leaving 4 bases between the germline ends. The CDR3, as DNA: TGTGCCAGCAGCTTAGGTTCCACTGAAGCTTTCTTT. The encoded protein is CASSLGSTEAFF.

The genes are TRBV5-5 and TRBJ2-5; 7 bases fit TRBD1. CDR3 length: 15 amino acids. CDR1 is SGHKS, CDR2 YYEKEE, per germline (reference sequence). The V and J ends lost 0 bases and 6 bases, in that order; junction bases with no gene match: 8. The CDR3 spells CASSLGQGKGKTQYF. For the CDR3, the DNA is TGTGCCAGCAGCTTGGGACAGGGAAAAGGGAAGACCCAGTACTTC.